The clone carrying this T cell receptor beta chain is medium-sized. The source of the sample is a study of molecular identifiers for immune sequencing clone quantification. This CDR3 comprises 15 residues. Trimming took 7 bases from V and 6 from J; bases not matched to a gene: 13. Germline CDR1 reads SQVTM; CDR2 reads ANQGSEA. Sorting selected naive CD8 T cells with a CD8+CD4-CCR7+CD45RA+ phenotype. Each CDR3 protein gets one entry after TCRdb re-called the PCR reads with MiXCR. The sample holds about 100,000 distinct CDR3 sequences, roughly a third seen once. This chain links TRBV29-1 with TRBJ1-2, with TRBD1 matching 11 bases. The TCR comes from a human donor in good health. Some libraries in this study had Jurkat cell RNA spiked in. The specimen sequenced was naive CD8+ T cells from blood, with Jurkat cell RNA spiked in. Subset denoted: FACS-sorted CD8+CD4-CCR7+CD45RA+ naive T cells. CDR3 sequence reads: CSADPPDRGRNGYTF. In nucleotides, the CDR3 is TGCAGCGCCGACCCCCCGGACAGGGGGCGTAATGGCTACACCTTC.